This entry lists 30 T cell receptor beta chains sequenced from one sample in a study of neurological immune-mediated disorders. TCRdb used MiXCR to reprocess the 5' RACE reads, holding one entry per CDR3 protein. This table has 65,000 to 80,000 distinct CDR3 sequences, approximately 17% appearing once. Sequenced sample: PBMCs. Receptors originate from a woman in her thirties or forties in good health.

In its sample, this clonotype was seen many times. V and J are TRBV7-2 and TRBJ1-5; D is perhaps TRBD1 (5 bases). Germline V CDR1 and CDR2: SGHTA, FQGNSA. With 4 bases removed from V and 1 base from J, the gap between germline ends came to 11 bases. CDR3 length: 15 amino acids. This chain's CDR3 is CASSWGRQSNQPQHF. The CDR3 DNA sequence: TGTGCCAGCAGCTGGGGCCGGCAAAGCAATCAGCCCCAGCATTTT.

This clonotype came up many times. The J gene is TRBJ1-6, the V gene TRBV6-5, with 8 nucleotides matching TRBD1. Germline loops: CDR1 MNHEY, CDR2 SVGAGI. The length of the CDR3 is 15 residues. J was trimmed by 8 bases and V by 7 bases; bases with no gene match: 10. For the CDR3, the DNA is TGTGCCAGCACTCTCGACAGGGGACGCGATTCACCCCTCCACTTT. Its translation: CASTLDRGRDSPLHF.

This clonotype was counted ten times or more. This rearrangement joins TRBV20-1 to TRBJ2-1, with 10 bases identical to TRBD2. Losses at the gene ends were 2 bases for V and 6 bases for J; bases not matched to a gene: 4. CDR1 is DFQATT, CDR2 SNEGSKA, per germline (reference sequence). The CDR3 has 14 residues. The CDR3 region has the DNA TGCAGTGCTAGAAGAGCGGGGGGGCCCAATGAGCAGTTCTTC. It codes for CSARRAGGPNEQFF.

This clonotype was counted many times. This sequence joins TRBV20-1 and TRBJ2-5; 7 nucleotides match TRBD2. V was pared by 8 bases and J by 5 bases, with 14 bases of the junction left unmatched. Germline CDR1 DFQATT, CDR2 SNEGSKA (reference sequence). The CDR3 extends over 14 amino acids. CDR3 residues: CSPITPGGGETQYF. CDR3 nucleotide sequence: TGCAGTCCGATAACCCCGGGGGGAGGGGAGACCCAGTACTTC.

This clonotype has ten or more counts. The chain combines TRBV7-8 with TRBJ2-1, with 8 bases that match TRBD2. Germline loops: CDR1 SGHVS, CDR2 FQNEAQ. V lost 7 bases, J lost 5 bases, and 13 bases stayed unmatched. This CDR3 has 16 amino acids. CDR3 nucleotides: TGTGCCAGCACCCGGAGACGAGCGGGGGTGAACAATGAGCAGTTCTTC. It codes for CASTRRRAGVNNEQFF.

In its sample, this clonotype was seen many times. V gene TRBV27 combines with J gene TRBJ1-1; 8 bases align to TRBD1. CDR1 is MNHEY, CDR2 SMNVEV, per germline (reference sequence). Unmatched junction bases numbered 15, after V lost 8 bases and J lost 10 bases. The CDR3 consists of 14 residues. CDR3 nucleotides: TGTGCCAGCCGCGGCCTGACAGGGGCGGTTTTAGCTTTCTTT. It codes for CASRGLTGAVLAFF.

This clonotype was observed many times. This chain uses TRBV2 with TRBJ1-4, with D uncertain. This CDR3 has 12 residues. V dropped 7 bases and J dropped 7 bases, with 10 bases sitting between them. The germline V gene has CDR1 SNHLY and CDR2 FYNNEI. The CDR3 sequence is CASKAALEKLFF. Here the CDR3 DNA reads TGTGCCAGCAAGGCAGCCCTTGAAAAACTGTTTTTT.

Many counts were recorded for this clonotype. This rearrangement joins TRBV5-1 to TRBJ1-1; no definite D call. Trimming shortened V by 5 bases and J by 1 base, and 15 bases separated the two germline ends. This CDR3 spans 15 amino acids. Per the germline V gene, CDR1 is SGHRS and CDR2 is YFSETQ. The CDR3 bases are TGCGCCAGCAGGGTGACGATGGCTGGGAACACTGAAGCTTTCTTT. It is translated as CASRVTMAGNTEAFF.

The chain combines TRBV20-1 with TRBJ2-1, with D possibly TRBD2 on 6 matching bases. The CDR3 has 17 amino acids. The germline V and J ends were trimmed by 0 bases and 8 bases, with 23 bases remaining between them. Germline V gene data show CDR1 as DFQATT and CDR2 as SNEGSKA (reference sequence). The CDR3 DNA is TGCAGTGCTAGAGAAGGTCCACTAGCCCTACGTACGGATGAGCAGTTCTTC. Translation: CSAREGPLALRTDEQFF.

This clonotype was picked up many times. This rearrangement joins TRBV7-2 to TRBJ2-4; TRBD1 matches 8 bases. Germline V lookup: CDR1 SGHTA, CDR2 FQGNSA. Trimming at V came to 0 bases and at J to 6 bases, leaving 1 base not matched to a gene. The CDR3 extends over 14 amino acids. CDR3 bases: TGTGCCAGCAGCTTAGCAGGACAGGGAAACATTCAGTACTTC. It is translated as CASSLAGQGNIQYF.

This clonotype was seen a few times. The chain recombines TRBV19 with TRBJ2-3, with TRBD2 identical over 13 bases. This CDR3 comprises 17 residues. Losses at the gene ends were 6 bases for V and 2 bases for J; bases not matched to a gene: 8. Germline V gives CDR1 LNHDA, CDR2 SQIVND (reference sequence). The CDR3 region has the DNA TGTGCCAGTAGCCGCATCGGACTAGCGGGGGACACAGATACGCAGTATTTT. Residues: CASSRIGLAGDTDTQYF.

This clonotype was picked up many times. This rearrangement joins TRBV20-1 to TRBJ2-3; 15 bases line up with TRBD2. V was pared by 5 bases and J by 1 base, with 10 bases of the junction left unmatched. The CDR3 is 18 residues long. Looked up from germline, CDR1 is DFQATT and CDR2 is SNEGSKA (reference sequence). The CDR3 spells CSAHRGLAGGEGTDTQYF. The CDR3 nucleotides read TGCAGTGCTCACCGCGGACTAGCGGGGGGGGAGGGCACAGATACGCAGTATTTT.

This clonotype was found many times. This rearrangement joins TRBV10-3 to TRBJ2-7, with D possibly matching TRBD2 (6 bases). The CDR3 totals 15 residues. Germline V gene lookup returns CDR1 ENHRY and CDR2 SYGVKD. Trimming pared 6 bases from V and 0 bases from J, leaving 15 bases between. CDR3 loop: CAISGSWGLSYEQYF. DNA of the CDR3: TGTGCCATCAGCGGATCTTGGGGACTCTCCTACGAGCAGTACTTC.

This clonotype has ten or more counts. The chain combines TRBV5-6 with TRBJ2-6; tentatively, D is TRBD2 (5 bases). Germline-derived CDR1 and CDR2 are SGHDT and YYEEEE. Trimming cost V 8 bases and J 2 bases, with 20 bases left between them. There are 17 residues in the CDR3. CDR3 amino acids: CASFQTGWWAGANVLTF. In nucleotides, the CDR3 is TGTGCCAGTTTTCAAACGGGGTGGTGGGCTGGGGCCAACGTCCTGACTTTC.

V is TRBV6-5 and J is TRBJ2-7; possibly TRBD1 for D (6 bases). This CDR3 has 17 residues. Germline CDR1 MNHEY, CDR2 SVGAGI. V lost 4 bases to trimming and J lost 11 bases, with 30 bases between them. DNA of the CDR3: TGTGCCAGCAGTTCAGGGGCCCCACTTTCTGGAATTTACGATAAGTACTTC. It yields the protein CASSSGAPLSGIYDKYF.

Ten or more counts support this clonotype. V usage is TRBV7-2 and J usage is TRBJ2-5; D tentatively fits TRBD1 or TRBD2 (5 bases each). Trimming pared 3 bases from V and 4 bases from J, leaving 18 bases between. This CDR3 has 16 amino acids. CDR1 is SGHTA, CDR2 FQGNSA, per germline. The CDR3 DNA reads TGTGCCAGCAGCTTCAGCCCGGGACGGTCGGTAGAGACCCAGTACTTC. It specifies CASSFSPGRSVETQYF. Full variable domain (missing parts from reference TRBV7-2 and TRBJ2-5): GAGVSQSPSNKVTEKGKDVELRCDPISGHTALYWYRQSLGQGLEFLIYFQGNSAPDKSGLPSDRFSAERTGGSVSTLTIQRTQQEDSAVYLCASSFSPGRSVETQYFGPGTRLLVL.

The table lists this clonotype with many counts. The CDR3 spells CASSKASWRVPTPYEQYV. The DNA of the CDR3 is TGTGCCAGCAGCAAAGCGTCGTGGAGGGTTCCTACCCCCTACGAGCAGTACGTC. The genes are TRBV21-1 and TRBJ2-7; TRBD2, as called in the table, went unchecked against the DNA. TRBV21-1 represents a pseudogene. This CDR3 is 18 amino acids long.

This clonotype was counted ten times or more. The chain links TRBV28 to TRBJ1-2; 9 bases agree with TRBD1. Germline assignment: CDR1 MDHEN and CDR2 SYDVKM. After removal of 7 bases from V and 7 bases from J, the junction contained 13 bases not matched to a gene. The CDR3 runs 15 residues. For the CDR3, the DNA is TGTGCCAGCAAGGGGGACAGGGAAGGGCCGAGTGGCTACACCTTC. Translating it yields CASKGDREGPSGYTF.

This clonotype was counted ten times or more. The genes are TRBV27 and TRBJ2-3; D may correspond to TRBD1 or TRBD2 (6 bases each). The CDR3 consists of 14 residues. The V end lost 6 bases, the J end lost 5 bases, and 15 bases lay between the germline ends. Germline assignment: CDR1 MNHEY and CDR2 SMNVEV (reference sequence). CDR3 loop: CASSWGVGGDTQYF. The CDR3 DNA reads TGTGCCAGCAGCTGGGGGGTAGGGGGAGATACGCAGTATTTT.

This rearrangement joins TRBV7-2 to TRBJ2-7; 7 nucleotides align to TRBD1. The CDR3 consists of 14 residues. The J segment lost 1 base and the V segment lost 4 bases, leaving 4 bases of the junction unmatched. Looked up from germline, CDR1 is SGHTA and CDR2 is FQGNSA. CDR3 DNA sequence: TGTGCCAGCAGCTCCCCGGACAGGTCCTACGAGCAGTACTTC. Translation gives CASSSPDRSYEQYF.

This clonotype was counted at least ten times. In nucleotides, the CDR3 is TGTGCCAGCAACCTCCCTCAAGAGGGGGGAGAGACCCAGTACTTC. It specifies CASNLPQEGGETQYF. The chain employs TRBV7-8 and TRBJ2-5; D is tentatively TRBD1 or TRBD2 (6 bases each). The CDR3 runs 15 residues. Germline V gives CDR1 SGHVS, CDR2 FQNEAQ. V shed 7 bases and J shed 4 bases, with 19 bases lying between them.

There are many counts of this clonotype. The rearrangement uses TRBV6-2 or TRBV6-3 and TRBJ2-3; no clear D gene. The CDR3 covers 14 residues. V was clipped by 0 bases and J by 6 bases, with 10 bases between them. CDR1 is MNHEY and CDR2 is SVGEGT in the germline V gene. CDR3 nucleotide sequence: TGTGCCAGCAGTTACTCATCGGGTCGGGATACGCAGTATTTT. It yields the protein CASSYSSGRDTQYF.

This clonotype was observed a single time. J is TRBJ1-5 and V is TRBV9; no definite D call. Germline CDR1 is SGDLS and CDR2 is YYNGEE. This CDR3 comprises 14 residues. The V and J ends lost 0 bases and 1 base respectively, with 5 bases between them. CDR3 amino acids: CASSVDASNQPQHF. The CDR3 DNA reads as TGTGCCAGCAGCGTAGATGCCAGCAATCAGCCCCAGCATTTT.

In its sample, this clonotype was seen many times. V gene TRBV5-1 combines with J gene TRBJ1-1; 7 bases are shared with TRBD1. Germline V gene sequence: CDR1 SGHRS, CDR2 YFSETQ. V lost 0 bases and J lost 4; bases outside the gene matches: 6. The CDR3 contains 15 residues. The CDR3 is CASSLDAGGSTEAFF. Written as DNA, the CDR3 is TGCGCCAGCAGCTTGGATGCAGGGGGAAGCACTGAAGCTTTCTTT. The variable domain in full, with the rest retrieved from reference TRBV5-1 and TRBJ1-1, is KAGVTQTPRYLIKTRGQQVTLSCSPISGHRSVSWYQQTPGQGLQFLFEYFSETQRNKGNFPGRFSGRQFSNSRSEMNVSTLELGDSALYLCASSLDAGGSTEAFFGQGTRLTVV.

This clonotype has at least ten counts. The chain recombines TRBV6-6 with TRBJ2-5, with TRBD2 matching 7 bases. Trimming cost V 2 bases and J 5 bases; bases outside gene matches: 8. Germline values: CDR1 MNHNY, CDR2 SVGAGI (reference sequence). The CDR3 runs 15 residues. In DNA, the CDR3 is TGTGCCAGCAGTTACGGAGTGGGGGGGAGGGAGACCCAGTACTTC. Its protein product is CASSYGVGGRETQYF.

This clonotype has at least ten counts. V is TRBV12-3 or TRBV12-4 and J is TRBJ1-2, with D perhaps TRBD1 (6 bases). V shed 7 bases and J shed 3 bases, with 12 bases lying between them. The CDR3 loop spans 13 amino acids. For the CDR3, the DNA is TGTGCCAGCACCCTCCAGGGGTACTATGGCTACACCTTC. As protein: CASTLQGYYGYTF.

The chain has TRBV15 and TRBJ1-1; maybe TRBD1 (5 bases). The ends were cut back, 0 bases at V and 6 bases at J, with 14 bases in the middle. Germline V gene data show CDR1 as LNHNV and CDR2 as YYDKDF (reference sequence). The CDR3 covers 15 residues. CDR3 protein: CATSRDKGSRPEAFF. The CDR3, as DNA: TGTGCCACCAGCAGAGATAAGGGGTCCCGGCCTGAAGCTTTCTTT.

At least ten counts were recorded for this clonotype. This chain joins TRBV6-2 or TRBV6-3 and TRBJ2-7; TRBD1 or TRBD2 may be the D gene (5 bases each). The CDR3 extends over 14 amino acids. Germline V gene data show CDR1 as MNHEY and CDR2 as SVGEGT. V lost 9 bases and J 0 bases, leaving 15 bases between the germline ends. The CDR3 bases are TGTGCCAGTGGTGGGGACCCAAGCTCCTACGAGCAGTACGTC. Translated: CASGGDPSSYEQYV.

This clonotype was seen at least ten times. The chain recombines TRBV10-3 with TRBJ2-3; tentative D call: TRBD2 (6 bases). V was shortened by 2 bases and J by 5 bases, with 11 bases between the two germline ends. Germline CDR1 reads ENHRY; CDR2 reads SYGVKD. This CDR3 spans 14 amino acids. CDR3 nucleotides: TGTGCCATCAGTGAGCGGCGGGGCGGAGATACGCAGTATTTT. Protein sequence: CAISERRGGDTQYF.

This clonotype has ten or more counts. The chain's CDR3 is CASSLAPTGADTQYF. CDR3 bases: TGCGCCAGCAGCTTGGCCCCGACAGGGGCCGATACGCAGTATTTT. The rearrangement links TRBV5-1 to TRBJ2-3, with 8 bases matching TRBD1. This CDR3 is built from 15 residues. The V and J ends lost 0 bases and 6 bases, in that order; junction bases with no gene match: 6. Germline assignment: CDR1 SGHRS and CDR2 YFSETQ. Variable domain in full (rest from reference TRBV5-1 and TRBJ2-3): KAGVTQTPRYLIKTRGQQVTLSCSPISGHRSVSWYQQTPGQGLQFLFEYFSETQRNKGNFPGRFSGRQFSNSRSEMNVSTLELGDSALYLCASSLAPTGADTQYFGPGTRLTVL.